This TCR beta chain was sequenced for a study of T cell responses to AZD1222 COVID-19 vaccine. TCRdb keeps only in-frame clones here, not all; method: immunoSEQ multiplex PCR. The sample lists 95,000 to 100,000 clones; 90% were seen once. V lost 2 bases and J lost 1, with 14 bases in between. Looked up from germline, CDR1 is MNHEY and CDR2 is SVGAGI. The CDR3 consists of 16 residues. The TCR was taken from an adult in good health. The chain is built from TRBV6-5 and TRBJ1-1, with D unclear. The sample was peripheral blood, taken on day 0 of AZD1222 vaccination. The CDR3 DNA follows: TGTGCCAGCAGTTACGGTCAGGTCCTAAGGAACACTGAAGCTTTCTTT. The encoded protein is CASSYGQVLRNTEAFF.